This TCR beta chain was sequenced during a study of molecular identifiers for immune sequencing clone quantification. Study information: For replicates, RNA isolated from around 20,000 or 100,000 naive CD8 cells was divided into five portions, of which four were sequenced.

Study results and caveats: In naive cells, under 1% of molecules belonged to clones above 20 RNA copies, against over 99% in effector cells.

A word on this clonotype: No antigen is known for it.

One entry per CDR3 protein results from TCRdb running MiXCR on the PCR reads. The table lists roughly 12,000 distinct CDR3 sequences, roughly 15% of them singletons. Libraries of naive CD8 cells were prepared from 20,000 to 1,000,000 sorted cells using 10%, 30% or 50% RNA. Material for sequencing was naive CD8+ T cells from blood, with Jurkat cell RNA spiked in. The subset is: FACS-sorted CD8+CD4-CCR7+CD45RA+ naive T cells. The TCR comes from a human donor in good health. Some libraries in this study had Jurkat cell RNA spiked in.

The CDR3 region has the DNA TGTGCCAGCAGAACCGGCGGCGGGGAGCTGTTTTTT. This encodes CASRTGGGELFF. This chain joins TRBV27 and TRBJ2-2; the D is unclear. The V gene lost 6 bases and the J gene lost 7 bases, with 9 bases spanning the gap. The CDR3 loop spans 12 amino acids. Germline V gene lookup returns CDR1 MNHEY and CDR2 SMNVEV (reference sequence).